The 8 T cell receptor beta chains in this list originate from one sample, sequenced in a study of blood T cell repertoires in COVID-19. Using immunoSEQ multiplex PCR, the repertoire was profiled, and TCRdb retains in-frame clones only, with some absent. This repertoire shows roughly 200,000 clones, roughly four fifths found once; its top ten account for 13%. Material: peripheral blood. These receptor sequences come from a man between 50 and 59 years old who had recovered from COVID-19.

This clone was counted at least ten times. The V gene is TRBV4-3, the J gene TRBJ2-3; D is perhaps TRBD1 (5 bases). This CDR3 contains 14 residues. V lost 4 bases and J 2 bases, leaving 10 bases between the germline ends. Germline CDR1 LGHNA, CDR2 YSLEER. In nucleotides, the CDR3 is TGCGCCAGCAGCCCGCTAGGGGTCACAGATACGCAGTATTTT. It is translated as CASSPLGVTDTQYF.

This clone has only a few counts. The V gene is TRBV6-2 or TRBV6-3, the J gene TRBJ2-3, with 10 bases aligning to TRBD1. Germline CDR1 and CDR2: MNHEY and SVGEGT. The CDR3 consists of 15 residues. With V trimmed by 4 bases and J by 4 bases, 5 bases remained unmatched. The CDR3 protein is CASSFGDRGADTQYF. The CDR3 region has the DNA TGTGCCAGCAGTTTTGGGGACAGGGGCGCAGATACGCAGTATTTT.

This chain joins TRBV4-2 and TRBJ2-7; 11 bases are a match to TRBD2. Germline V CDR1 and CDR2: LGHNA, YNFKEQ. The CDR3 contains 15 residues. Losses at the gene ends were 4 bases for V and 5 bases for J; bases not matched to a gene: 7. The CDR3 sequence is CASSPTSGSFDEQYF. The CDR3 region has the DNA TGTGCCAGCAGCCCCACTAGCGGGAGTTTCGACGAGCAGTACTTC.

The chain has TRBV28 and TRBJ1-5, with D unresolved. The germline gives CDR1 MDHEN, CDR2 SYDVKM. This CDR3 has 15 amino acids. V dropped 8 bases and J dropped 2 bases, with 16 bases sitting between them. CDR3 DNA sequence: TGTGCCAGCTTAGTCGGGATCCGTGGCAATCAGCCCCAGCATTTT. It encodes CASLVGIRGNQPQHF.

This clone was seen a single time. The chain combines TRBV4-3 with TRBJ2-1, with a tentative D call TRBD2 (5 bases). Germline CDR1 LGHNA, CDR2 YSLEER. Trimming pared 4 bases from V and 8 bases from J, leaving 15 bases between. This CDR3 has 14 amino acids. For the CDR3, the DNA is TGCGCCAGCAGCCGAGTTTTAGCGAGCGATGAGCAGTTCTTC. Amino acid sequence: CASSRVLASDEQFF.

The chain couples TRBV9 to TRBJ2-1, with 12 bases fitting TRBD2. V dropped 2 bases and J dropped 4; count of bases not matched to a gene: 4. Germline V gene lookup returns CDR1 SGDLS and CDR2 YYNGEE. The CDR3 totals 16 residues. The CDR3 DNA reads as TGTGCCAGCAGCGTCCGACTAGCGGGAGCTTACAATGAGCAGTTCTTC. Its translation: CASSVRLAGAYNEQFF.

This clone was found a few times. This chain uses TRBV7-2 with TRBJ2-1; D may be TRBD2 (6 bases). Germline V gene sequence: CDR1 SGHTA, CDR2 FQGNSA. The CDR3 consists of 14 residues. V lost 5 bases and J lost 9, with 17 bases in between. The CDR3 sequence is CASSRRELFGEQFF. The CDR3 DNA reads TGTGCCAGCAGCAGGCGGGAACTCTTCGGTGAGCAGTTCTTC.

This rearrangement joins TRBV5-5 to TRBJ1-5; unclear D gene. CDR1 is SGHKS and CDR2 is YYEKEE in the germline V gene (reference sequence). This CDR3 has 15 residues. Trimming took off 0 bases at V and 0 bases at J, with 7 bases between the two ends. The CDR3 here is CASSLDSYSNQPQHF. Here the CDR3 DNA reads TGTGCCAGCAGCTTGGACAGCTATAGCAATCAGCCCCAGCATTTT.